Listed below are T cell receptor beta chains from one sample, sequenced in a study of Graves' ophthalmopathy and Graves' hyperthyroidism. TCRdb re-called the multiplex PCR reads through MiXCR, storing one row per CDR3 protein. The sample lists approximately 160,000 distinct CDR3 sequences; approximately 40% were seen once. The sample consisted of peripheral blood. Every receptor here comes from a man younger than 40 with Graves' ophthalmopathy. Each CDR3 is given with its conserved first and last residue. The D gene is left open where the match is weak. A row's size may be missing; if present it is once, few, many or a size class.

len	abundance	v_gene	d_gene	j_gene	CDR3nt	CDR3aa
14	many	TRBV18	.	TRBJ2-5	TGTGCCAGCTCAACGCCCGGGCTCCTCGGGACCCAGTACTTC	CASSTPGLLGTQYF
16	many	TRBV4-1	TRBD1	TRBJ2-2	TGCGCCAGCTCTACCATACCAGGGGGAAACACCGGGGAGCTGTTTTTT	CASSTIPGGNTGELFF
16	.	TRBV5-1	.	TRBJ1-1	TGCGCCAGCAGACCCTGCAGGGGTTTAGCGAACACTGAAGCTTTCTTT	CASRPCRGLANTEAFF
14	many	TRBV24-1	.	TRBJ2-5	TGTGCCACCAGTGATTTACGGGCGGCGGAGACCCAGTACTTC	CATSDLRAAETQYF
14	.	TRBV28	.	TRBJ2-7	TGTGCCAGCATCCCGGTTTTGAGCTCCTACGAGCAGTACTTC	CASIPVLSSYEQYF
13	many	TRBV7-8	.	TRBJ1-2	TGTGCCAGCAGCCCTCTTGGGCACTATGGCTACACCTTC	CASSPLGHYGYTF
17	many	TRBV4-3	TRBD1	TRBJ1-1	TGCGCCAGCAGCCAAGATCCCGGGGCAGGGGGCAGGACTGAAGCTTTCTTT	CASSQDPGAGGRTEAFF
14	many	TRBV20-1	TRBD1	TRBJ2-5	TGCAGTGCTGGATCGACAGGGGGCGAGGAGACCCAGTACTTC	CSAGSTGGEETQYF
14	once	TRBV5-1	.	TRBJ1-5	TGCGCCAGCAGCCAAGGGACTGATGATCAGCCCCAGCATTTT	CASSQGTDDQPQHF
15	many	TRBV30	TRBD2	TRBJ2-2	TGTGCCTGGAGAAGCGGGAGGAGGAACACCGGGGAGCTGTTTTTT	CAWRSGRRNTGELFF